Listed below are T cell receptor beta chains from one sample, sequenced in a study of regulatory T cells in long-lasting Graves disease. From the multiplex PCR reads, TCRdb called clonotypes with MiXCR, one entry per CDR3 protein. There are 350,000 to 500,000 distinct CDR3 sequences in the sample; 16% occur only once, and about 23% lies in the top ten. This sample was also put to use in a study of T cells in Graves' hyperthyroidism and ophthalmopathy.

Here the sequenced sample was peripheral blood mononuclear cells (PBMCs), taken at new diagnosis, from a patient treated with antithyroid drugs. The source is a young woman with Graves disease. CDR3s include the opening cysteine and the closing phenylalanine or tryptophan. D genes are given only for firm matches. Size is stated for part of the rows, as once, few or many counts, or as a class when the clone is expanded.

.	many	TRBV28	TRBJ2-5	TGTGCCAGCAGCCCCGGGTTGGAGACCCAGTACTTC	CASSPGLETQYF
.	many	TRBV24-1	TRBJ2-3	TGTGCCACCAGTGAGGGCCTGGGGAATACGCAGTATTTT	CATSEGLGNTQYF
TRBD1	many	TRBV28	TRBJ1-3	TGTGCCAGCAGCTCCTCCGGGACAGGCGGTAACACCATATATTTT	CASSSSGTGGNTIYF
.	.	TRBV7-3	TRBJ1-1	TGTGCCAGCAGCAATACACAGGGACCTATCACTGAAGCTTTCTTT	CASSNTQGPITEAFF
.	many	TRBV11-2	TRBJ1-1	TGTGCCAGCAGCTTAGATCCGGAGCCTATGAACACTGAAGCTTTCTTT	CASSLDPEPMNTEAFF
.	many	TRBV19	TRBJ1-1	TGTGCCAGTACGAGGGGAGAGATTATGAACACTGAAGCTTTCTTT	CASTRGEIMNTEAFF
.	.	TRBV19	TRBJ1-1	TGTGCCAGTACCGACGTCGGTAGGCAGAACACTGAAGCTTTCTTT	CASTDVGRQNTEAFF
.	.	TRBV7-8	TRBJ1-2	TGTGCCAGCAGCGTCCGGGAGCAAGGGGGTGGCTACACCTTC	CASSVREQGGGYTF
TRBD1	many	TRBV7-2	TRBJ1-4	TGTGCCAGCAGCTTACAGGGGGCTGTCGAAAAACTGTTTTTT	CASSLQGAVEKLFF
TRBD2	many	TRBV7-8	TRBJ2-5	TGTGCCAGCAGCTTGGGCAGGACTAGCGGGAGTGGGGAGACCCAGTACTTC	CASSLGRTSGSGETQYF
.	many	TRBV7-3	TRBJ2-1	TGTGCCAGCAGCTTAGAGGATCAAGGGGAGCAGTTCTTC	CASSLEDQGEQFF
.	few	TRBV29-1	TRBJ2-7	TGCAGCGCCGGGTCTGTGGGGTCCGAGCAGTACTTC	CSAGSVGSEQYF
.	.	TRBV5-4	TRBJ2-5	TGTGCCAGCAGCCCACTAGCAGCCGACCAGGAGACCCAGTACTTC	CASSPLAADQETQYF
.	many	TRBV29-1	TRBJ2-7	TGCAGCGGTCGCACCGGGACCTACGAGCAGTACTTC	CSGRTGTYEQYF
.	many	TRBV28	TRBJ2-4	TGTGCCAGCAGTTTAATGGGGCCCATGGCCAAAAACATTCAGTACTTC	CASSLMGPMAKNIQYF
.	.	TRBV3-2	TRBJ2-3	TGTGCCAGCTCCAGACAGAGCACCGGGACTAGTGGAAAAGATACGCAGTATTTT	CASSRQSTGTSGKDTQYF
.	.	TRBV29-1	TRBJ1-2	TGCAGCGTTGAAGGGACAGACAACCCCTATGGCTACACCTTC	CSVEGTDNPYGYTF
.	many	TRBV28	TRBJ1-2	TGTGCCAGCAGTTTCACAGGGTTGAGGGGCTACACCTTC	CASSFTGLRGYTF